This entry describes one T cell receptor (beta chain). Its antigen remains unknown. The CDR3 is 10 amino acids. Germline CDR1 reads SNHLY; CDR2 reads FYNNEI. Trimming left V 2 bases short and J 7 bases short, with 3 bases between. These data originate in a study of radiation and T cells in renal cell carcinoma. Study information: Nephrectomy followed 15 Gy stereotactic body radiation by 4 weeks.

General observations from the study: In blood, top tumor clones expanded by 2 weeks, shrinking by 4.

Produced via immunoSEQ multiplex PCR; TCRdb's table is partial and in-frame only. The data show around 130,000 clones, more than 75% seen once. The time point is: blood 2 weeks post-SBRT. Treatment specified: 15 Gy SBRT to primary tumor, nephrectomy 4 weeks later. After SBRT, blood was collected at 2 and 4 weeks, plus baseline. This renal cell carcinoma was of the clear cell type. This material consisted of blood, taken from a patient whose treatment included radiotherapy and nephrectomy. This sequence joins TRBV2 and TRBJ2-7; D not resolved. This TCR was recovered from a woman aged 70 to 79 with renal cell carcinoma. The CDR3 loop reads CASSEQEQYF. CDR3 nucleotides: TGTGCCAGCAGTGAACAGGAGCAGTACTTC.